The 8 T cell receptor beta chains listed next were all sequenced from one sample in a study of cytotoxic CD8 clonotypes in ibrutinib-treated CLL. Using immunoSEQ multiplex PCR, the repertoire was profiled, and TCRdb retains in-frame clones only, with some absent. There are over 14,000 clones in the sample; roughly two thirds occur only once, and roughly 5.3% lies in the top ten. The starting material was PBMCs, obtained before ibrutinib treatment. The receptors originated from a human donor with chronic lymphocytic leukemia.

CDR3 protein: CASSPRTSPQYF. In DNA, the CDR3 is TGTGCCAGCAGCCCCAGGACTAGCCCGCAGTATTTT. The chain carries TRBV7-6 and TRBJ2-3, with 8 bases fitting TRBD2. The CDR3 is 12 residues long. J lost 10 bases, V lost 5 bases, and 5 bases had no gene match. CDR1 SGHVS and CDR2 FNYEAQ come from the germline V gene.

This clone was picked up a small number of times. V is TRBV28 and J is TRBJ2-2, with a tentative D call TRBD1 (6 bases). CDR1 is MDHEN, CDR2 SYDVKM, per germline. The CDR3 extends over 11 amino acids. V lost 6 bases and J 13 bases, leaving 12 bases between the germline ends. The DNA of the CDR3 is TGTGCCAGCAGCCAAACACAGGGGCTGTTTTTT. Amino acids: CASSQTQGLFF.

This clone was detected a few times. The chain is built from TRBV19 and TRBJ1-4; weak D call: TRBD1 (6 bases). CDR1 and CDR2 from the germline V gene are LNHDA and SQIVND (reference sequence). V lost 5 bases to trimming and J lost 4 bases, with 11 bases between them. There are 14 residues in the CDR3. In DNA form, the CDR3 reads TGTGCCAGTAGTGGAGGGGGGAATAATGAAAAACTGTTTTTT. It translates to CASSGGGNNEKLFF.

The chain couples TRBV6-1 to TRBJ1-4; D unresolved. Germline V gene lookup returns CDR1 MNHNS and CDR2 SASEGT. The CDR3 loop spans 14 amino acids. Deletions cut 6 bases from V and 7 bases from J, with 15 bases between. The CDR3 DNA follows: TGTGCCAGCAGCAGCCACCCTCGGGGTGAAAAACTGTTTTTT. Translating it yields CASSSHPRGEKLFF.

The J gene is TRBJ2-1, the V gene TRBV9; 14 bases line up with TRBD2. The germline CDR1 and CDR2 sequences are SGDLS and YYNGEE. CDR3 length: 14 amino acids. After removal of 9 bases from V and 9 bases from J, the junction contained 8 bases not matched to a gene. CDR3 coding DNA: TGTGCCACCGGGACTAGCGGGGGTAGTGGTGAGCAGTTCTTC. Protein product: CATGTSGGSGEQFF.

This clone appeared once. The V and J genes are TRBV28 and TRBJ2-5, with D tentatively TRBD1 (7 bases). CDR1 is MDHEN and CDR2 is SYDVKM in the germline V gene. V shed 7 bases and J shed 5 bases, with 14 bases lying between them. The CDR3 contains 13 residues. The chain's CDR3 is CASIWAGGETQYF. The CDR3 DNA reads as TGTGCCAGCATCTGGGCAGGGGGGGAGACCCAGTACTTC. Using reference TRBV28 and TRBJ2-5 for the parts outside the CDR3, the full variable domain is DVKVTQSSRYLVKRTGEKVFLECVQDMDHENMFWYRQDPGLGLRLIYFSYDVKMKEKGDIPEGYSVSREKKERFSLILESASTNQTSMYLCASIWAGGETQYFGPGTRLLVL.

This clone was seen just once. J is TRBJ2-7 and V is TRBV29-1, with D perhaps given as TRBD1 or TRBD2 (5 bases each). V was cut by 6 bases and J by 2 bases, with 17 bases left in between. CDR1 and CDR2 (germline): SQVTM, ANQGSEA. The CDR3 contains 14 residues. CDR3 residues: CSVRRDGMTYEQYF. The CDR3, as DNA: TGCAGCGTCCGCCGGGACGGAATGACCTACGAGCAGTACTTC.

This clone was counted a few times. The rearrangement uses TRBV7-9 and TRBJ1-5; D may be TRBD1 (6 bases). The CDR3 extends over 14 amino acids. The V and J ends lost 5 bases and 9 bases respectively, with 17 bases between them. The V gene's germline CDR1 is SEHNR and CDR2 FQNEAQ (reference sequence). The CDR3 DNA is TGTGCCAGCAGCCCGGGGGGGGCCTGGGGGCCCCAGCATTTT. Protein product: CASSPGGAWGPQHF.